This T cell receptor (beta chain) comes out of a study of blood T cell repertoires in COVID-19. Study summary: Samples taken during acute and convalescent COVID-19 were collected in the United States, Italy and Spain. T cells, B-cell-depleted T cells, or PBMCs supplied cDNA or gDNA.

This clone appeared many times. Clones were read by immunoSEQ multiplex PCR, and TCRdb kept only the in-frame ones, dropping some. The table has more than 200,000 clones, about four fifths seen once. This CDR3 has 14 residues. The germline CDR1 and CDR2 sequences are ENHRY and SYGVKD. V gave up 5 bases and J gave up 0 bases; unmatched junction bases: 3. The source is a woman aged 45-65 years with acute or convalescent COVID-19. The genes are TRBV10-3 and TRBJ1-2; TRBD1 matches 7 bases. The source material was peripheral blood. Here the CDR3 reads CAISSGGANYGYTF. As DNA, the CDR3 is TGTGCCATCAGTTCAGGGGGAGCTAACTATGGCTACACCTTC.